Shown below are 20 T cell receptor beta chains from a single sample sequenced in a study of blood T cell repertoires in COVID-19. Sequencing was performed with immunoSEQ multiplex PCR; in TCRdb, only in-frame clones are kept and a portion is missing. The sample has about 300,000 clones, around nine tenths seen once; the top ten hold around 1.9%. The specimen was peripheral blood. These receptors were taken from a woman in her twenties or thirties with COVID-19, enrolled during active disease.

This chain uses TRBV6-2 or TRBV6-3 with TRBJ1-2, with D perhaps matching TRBD1 (5 bases). Per germline, CDR1 MNHEY and CDR2 SVGEGT. The CDR3 consists of 15 residues. Trimming took off 1 base at V and 6 bases at J, with 15 bases between the two ends. The CDR3 loop reads CASSYYRWGANGYTF. CDR3 bases: TGTGCCAGCAGTTACTACAGGTGGGGCGCCAATGGCTACACCTTC.

The chain links TRBV7-9 to TRBJ2-3; a possible D gene is TRBD2 (5 bases). CDR3 length equals 14 residues. With 2 bases removed from V and 6 bases from J, the gap between germline ends came to 12 bases. In germline, CDR1 is SEHNR, CDR2 FQNEAQ (reference sequence). CDR3 in amino acids: CASSLRVERDTQYF. The CDR3 DNA reads TGTGCCAGCAGCTTAAGGGTCGAGCGGGATACGCAGTATTTT.

The CDR3 nucleotides read TGCGCCAGCAGCTCCCGGGGGGGCGCGAATCAGCCCCAGCATTTT. Amino acids: CASSSRGGANQPQHF. The chain employs TRBV5-1 and TRBJ1-5; weak D call: TRBD1 (6 bases). Trimming took 3 bases from V and 4 from J, leaving 14 bases between them. The germline V gene encodes CDR1 SGHRS and CDR2 YFSETQ. This CDR3 region has 15 residues. Based on the CDR3 plus reference TRBV5-1 and TRBJ1-5, the full variable domain is KAGVTQTPRYLIKTRGQQVTLSCSPISGHRSVSWYQQTPGQGLQFLFEYFSETQRNKGNFPGRFSGRQFSNSRSEMNVSTLELGDSALYLCASSSRGGANQPQHFGDGTRLSIL.

V usage is TRBV19 and J usage is TRBJ1-2; 9 bases are shared with TRBD1. CDR3 length: 12 residues. Germline V gives CDR1 LNHDA, CDR2 SQIVND (reference sequence). Losses at the gene ends were 6 bases for V and 6 bases for J; bases not matched to a gene: 2. CDR3 protein: CASSRTGDGYTF. DNA of the CDR3: TGTGCCAGTAGCCGGACAGGGGATGGCTACACCTTC.

The rearrangement joins TRBV12-3 or TRBV12-4 to TRBJ1-6, with 7 bases identical to TRBD1. CDR3 length: 13 residues. Trimming removed 2 bases from V and 14 bases from J; junction bases left unmatched: 6. CDR3 sequence (DNA): TGTGCCAGCAGTTTATCACAGGGGTTGGCCCTCCACTTT. This sequence encodes CASSLSQGLALHF.

The genes are TRBV5-4 and TRBJ2-1; D is unresolved. This CDR3 region has 14 residues. V was clipped by 1 base and J by 3 bases, with 8 bases between them. Per the germline V gene, CDR1 is SGHNT and CDR2 is YYREEE (reference sequence). The chain's CDR3 is CASSLRQDYNEQFF. The CDR3 nucleotides read TGTGCCAGCAGCTTGAGGCAGGACTACAATGAGCAGTTCTTC.

This clone has just a few counts. The CDR3 protein is CASSVRRGQYNEKLFF. Here the CDR3 DNA reads TGTGCCAGCAGTGTTCGCAGGGGACAGTATAATGAAAAACTGTTTTTT. The chain is built from TRBV2 and TRBJ1-4; TRBD1 aligns across 7 bases. The CDR3 is 16 amino acids. Looked up from germline, CDR1 is SNHLY and CDR2 is FYNNEI. V shed 4 bases and J 4 bases; nucleotides not matched to a gene: 9.

V is TRBV5-6 and J is TRBJ2-3, with TRBD2 identical over 9 bases. Per germline, CDR1 SGHDT and CDR2 YYEEEE. The CDR3 runs to 16 residues. The ends lost 4 bases at V and 4 bases at J; junction bases unmatched: 10. CDR3 nucleotide sequence: TGTGCCAGCAGCCCTACCGGGGCGGGGGGGCCAGATACGCAGTATTTT. It is translated as CASSPTGAGGPDTQYF.

This clone was picked up one time. The chain combines TRBV2 with TRBJ1-6, with D maybe TRBD1 (5 bases). Germline V gives CDR1 SNHLY, CDR2 FYNNEI. The CDR3 is 15 amino acids. Trimming cost V 11 bases and J 6 bases, with 20 bases left between them. CDR3 region: CAGGADSPINSPLHF. The DNA of the CDR3 is TGTGCCGGAGGGGCCGACTCTCCAATTAATTCACCCCTCCACTTT.

The rearrangement joins TRBV2 to TRBJ1-2; 10 bases are a match to TRBD1. The CDR3 loop spans 17 amino acids. CDR1 and CDR2 from the germline V gene are SNHLY and FYNNEI. V lost 0 bases to trimming and J lost 7 bases; unmatched junction nucleotides: 11. In nucleotides, the CDR3 is TGTGCCAGCAGTGAAGCCGGGTCTCGGGACAGGGGTTTTGGCTACACCTTC. Its protein product is CASSEAGSRDRGFGYTF.

The gene calls are TRBV9 and TRBJ2-5; TRBD1 aligns across 10 bases. Losses at the gene ends were 4 bases for V and 4 bases for J; bases not matched to a gene: 4. This CDR3 is built from 14 residues. Germline V gene sequence: CDR1 SGDLS, CDR2 YYNGEE. CDR3 protein: CASSTRQGAETQYF. The DNA for the CDR3 is TGTGCCAGCAGCACCAGACAGGGGGCAGAGACCCAGTACTTC.

V gene TRBV6-2 or TRBV6-3 combines with J gene TRBJ2-5, with 7 bases lining up with TRBD1. Germline CDR1 is MNHEY and CDR2 is SVGEGT. The V and J ends lost 3 bases and 5 bases, in that order; junction bases with no gene match: 9. This CDR3 has 15 residues. DNA for the CDR3: TGTGCCAGCAGTTATAGACGACAGGGATGGGAGACCCAGTACTTC. Residues: CASSYRRQGWETQYF.

V and J are TRBV10-2 and TRBJ2-3, with 8 positions matching TRBD2. J was trimmed by 1 base and V by 6 bases; bases with no gene match: 3. The germline V gene encodes CDR1 WSHSY and CDR2 SAAADI. The CDR3 loop spans 14 amino acids. The CDR3 nucleotides are TGCGCCAGCAGCCCCGGGGGGGGCACAGATACGCAGTATTTT. Its protein product is CASSPGGGTDTQYF.

This clone appeared once. The chain joins TRBV5-4 to TRBJ2-4, with D perhaps matching TRBD1 (5 bases). The CDR3 runs to 19 residues. Germline V CDR1 and CDR2: SGHNT, YYREEE (reference sequence). Between the trimmed V and J ends, which lost 1 base and 0 bases, there was a span of 20 bases. The CDR3 here is CASSLLVRVAEIAKNIQYF. The CDR3 DNA reads TGTGCCAGCAGCTTGTTGGTCAGGGTGGCGGAAATAGCCAAAAACATTCAGTACTTC.

J is TRBJ1-5 and V is TRBV5-8, with D perhaps TRBD1 (6 bases). With 3 bases removed from V and 4 bases from J, the gap between germline ends came to 14 bases. The V gene's germline CDR1 is SGHTS and CDR2 YDEGEE. This CDR3 contains 15 residues. The CDR3 coding sequence is TGTGCCAGCAGCTCCGGACAGTACCCGAATCAGCCCCAGCATTTT. This encodes CASSSGQYPNQPQHF.

This clone was found many times. The chain has TRBV7-9 and TRBJ1-2; a possible D gene is TRBD1 (5 bases). The CDR3 has 14 amino acids. Germline-derived CDR1 and CDR2 are SEHNR and FQNEAQ (reference sequence). Trimming removed 6 bases at V and 7 bases at J, with 18 bases between. The CDR3 region is CASRGGGDVGGYTF. The CDR3 nucleotides read TGTGCCAGCAGGGGAGGAGGGGATGTAGGTGGCTACACCTTC.

This chain uses TRBV25-1 with TRBJ1-1; 7 bases agree with TRBD1. This CDR3 is 15 amino acids long. J lost 4 bases, V lost 4 bases, and 9 bases had no gene match. Germline CDR1 MGHDK, CDR2 SYGVNS. The CDR3: CASSARGRVFTEAFF. CDR3 DNA sequence: TGTGCCAGCAGTGCTAGGGGGCGCGTGTTCACTGAAGCTTTCTTT.

This clone was seen just once. The chain couples TRBV29-1 to TRBJ1-2, with D uncertain. The ends were cut back, 6 bases at V and 6 bases at J, with 14 bases in the middle. Germline CDR1 SQVTM, CDR2 ANQGSEA. The CDR3 has 12 amino acids. CDR3 in amino acids: CSVTIGSHGYTF. The CDR3 region has the DNA TGCAGCGTGACGATTGGGAGTCATGGCTACACCTTC.

This sequence joins TRBV6-2 or TRBV6-3 and TRBJ1-6, with 9 bases matching TRBD1. The CDR3 spans 15 residues. The germline CDR1 and CDR2 sequences are MNHEY and SVGEGT. J was trimmed by 9 bases and V by 4 bases; bases with no gene match: 7. The CDR3 DNA reads TGTGCCAGCAGTTCGGGACAGGGACTGGTTTCACCCCTCCACTTT. Encoded protein: CASSSGQGLVSPLHF.

The V and J genes are TRBV6-5 and TRBJ1-2, with 8 bases matching TRBD1. Trimming took 8 bases from V and 1 from J; bases not matched to a gene: 9. Germline CDR1 is MNHEY and CDR2 is SVGAGI. The CDR3 extends over 15 amino acids. CDR3 sequence (DNA): TGTGCCAGCCACCGGACAGGGACGGGTAACTATGGCTACACCTTC. As protein: CASHRTGTGNYGYTF.